This T cell receptor beta chain was sequenced in a study of T cell repertoires in cytomegalovirus infection. TCRdb re-called the reads through MiXCR, storing one row per CDR3 protein. Found here are 550,000 to 700,000 distinct CDR3 sequences, around two fifths of them singletons; the top ten hold roughly 50%. For this clonotype: Its cognate antigen is unknown.

The V and J ends lost 3 bases and 5 bases, in that order; junction bases with no gene match: 7. There are 15 residues in the CDR3. Germline V CDR1 and CDR2: SGHTA, FQGNSA. The sequencing used cultured PBMCs, collected from culture after CMV antigen stimulation. The chain joins TRBV7-2 to TRBJ2-7; the match to TRBD2 covers 10 bases. The sequence derives from a human donor in good health (CMV status not recorded). Some clones in this sample may be carry-over from other donors' samples. In DNA form, the CDR3 reads TGTGCCAGCAGCTTGTTGTCACTAGCGGGGAACGAGCAGTACTTC. This sequence encodes CASSLLSLAGNEQYF.